This TCR beta chain appears in the sequencing data of a study of CXCR3-negative and CXCR3-positive naive CD8 T cells. Turning to the study itself: Collectively, the libraries yielded some 150 million TRB reads in total, at about 1.5 +/- 0.3 million per library.

5' RACE with UMI labels generated the TRB cDNA libraries. TCRdb re-called the 5' RACE reads; one entry per CDR3 protein, DNA not given. The sample's table shows about 120,000 distinct CDR3 sequences. This CDR3 has 15 amino acids. Germline V CDR1 and CDR2: MGHRA, YSYEKL. The source is a human donor in good health. Some clones in this sample may be carry-over from other donors' samples. V usage is TRBV4-1 and J usage is TRBJ1-2; TCRdb outputs TRBD1, but without DNA this stays unchecked. The sequencing sample was made of naive CXCR3- CD8+ T cells from blood. Subset specified: CD45RO-CCR7+CD27+CD95- naive CD8+ T cells lacking CXCR3 (TNR3-). The CDR3 loop reads CASSLKGGAPYGYTF.